The TCR beta chain under discussion was sequenced for a study of cytomegalovirus exposure and HLA in healthy donors. The study's findings and limits: Productive rates of about 87% or about 30% were seen for most TCR beta V segments in an earlier analysis. Roughly uniform sequencing depth across donors was assumed, possibly incorrectly.

Regarding this clone: Its matching antigen is unknown.

CDR3 length: 15 amino acids. Trimming cost V 4 bases and J 2 bases; bases outside gene matches: 6. In germline, CDR1 is SGHTA, CDR2 FQGNSA. Likely unrecorded immune exposures existed in these nominally healthy donors. Primers: 60 Vbeta forward and 13 Jbeta reverse. As processed by the authors: Later reanalysis found around 84 million unique TCR beta chains, approximately 11 million of them shared. Sequencing used immunoSEQ multiplex PCR; TCRdb keeps in-frame clones, though not all of them. From that table come the V and J calls and clone size; the DNA was used to work out D and trimming. The sample comprises some 200,000 clones, 80% of which are singletons, and 0.65% rests with the top ten.

Sequencing used PBMCs. J is TRBJ2-7 and V is TRBV7-2; 9 nucleotides agree with TRBD1. The receptor was isolated from a boy younger than 18 in good health and CMV-seronegative. The CDR3 sequence is CASSSRTGVPYEQYF. The CDR3 DNA sequence: TGTGCCAGCAGCTCTCGGACAGGGGTCCCCTACGAGCAGTACTTC.